This TCR beta chain is drawn from a study of CD8+CD57+ T cells in acquired aplastic anemia. Across the whole study: Roughly 3 ug was the average amount of DNA from sorted CD4+ and CD8+ cells. Findings of the study overall: In common between the patients and the controls were some 29 CD8+ CDR3 sequences. In CD8+ cells, Simpson's diversity showed no significant difference between patients and controls.

As for this clonotype: As yet, its antigen is unknown.

Genomic DNA templated the TCR beta VDJ and CDR3 profiling. TCRdb processed the reads anew with MiXCR; each CDR3 protein has one entry. The sample lists approximately 380,000 distinct CDR3 sequences; 60% to 80% were seen once. Material for sequencing was sorted CD4+, CD8+, or CD8+CD57+ T cells (not recorded which) from PBMCs. The sequence derives from a human donor in good health, serving as a control.

DNA for the CDR3: TGTGCCAGCAGCTTGGTTGGGGCAGCCCCCTACACCCAGTACTTC. Translation: CASSLVGAAPYTQYF. The genes are TRBV7-6 and TRBJ2-5; D is possibly TRBD1 (5 bases). This CDR3 region has 15 residues. The germline V gene encodes CDR1 SGHVS and CDR2 FNYEAQ. With 3 bases removed from V and 8 bases from J, the gap between germline ends came to 19 bases.